Listed here are 14 T cell receptor beta chains from one sample, sequenced in a study of PD-1 blockade in classical Hodgkin lymphoma (dated by TCRdb to 2020 to 2022). To prepare the library, the immunoSEQ multiplex PCR assay was applied. Sourced from immuneACCESS, this table was stored by TCRdb with only in-frame sequences that have V and J called. A share of the clones is absent; for the studies checked, an unresolved V gene accounts for under half, and the remainder has no known explanation. The sample records 50,000 or so clones, around 73% of which are singletons. Roughly 16% of the sample is taken by the ten largest. The time point label on this specimen signifies: cycle 2 day 1 (C2D1) of nivolumab. All trial patients had relapsed after autologous stem cell transplantation, with cohorts A, B and C differing in prior brentuximab vedotin exposure. This material consisted of peripheral blood mononuclear cells (PBMCs), taken before the second cycle of nivolumab. These receptors all come from a human donor with classical Hodgkin lymphoma.

The chain is built from TRBV6-6 and TRBJ1-5; D is perhaps TRBD1 (6 bases). V dropped 8 bases and J dropped 3 bases, with 14 bases sitting between them. Germline CDR1 and CDR2: MNHNY and SVGAGI (reference sequence). The CDR3 contains 14 residues. For the CDR3, the DNA is TGTGCCAGCCTGGAACAGGGTCCCAATCAGCCCCAGCATTTT. This encodes CASLEQGPNQPQHF.

This chain joins TRBV11-2 and TRBJ1-1; no reliable D call. The germline gives CDR1 SGHAT, CDR2 FQNNGV. The germline V and J ends were trimmed by 0 bases and 11 bases, with 7 bases remaining between them. The length of the CDR3 is 11 residues. CDR3 DNA sequence: TGTGCCAGCAGCTTAGAGTTGAGCGCTTTCTTT. Amino acid sequence: CASSLELSAFF.

V is TRBV14 and J is TRBJ2-7; TRBD1 agrees at 8 bases. Germline CDR1 is SGHDN and CDR2 is FVKESK. V shed 0 bases and J 4 bases; nucleotides not matched to a gene: 5. This CDR3 contains 15 residues. The CDR3 protein is CASSQDRQGWYEQYF. CDR3 sequence (DNA): TGTGCCAGCAGCCAAGATAGACAGGGGTGGTACGAGCAGTACTTC.

The CDR3 spells CASSEVTGGAAGYTF. The CDR3 DNA is TGTGCCAGCAGTGAGGTTACAGGGGGCGCCGCCGGCTACACCTTC. This chain links TRBV6-1 with TRBJ1-2, with 9 bases that match TRBD1. The junction had 10 bases not matched to a gene; V was cut back by 3 bases and J by 8 bases. In germline, CDR1 is MNHNS, CDR2 SASEGT. CDR3 length: 15 residues.

This clone was found a few times. CDR3 bases: TGTGCCAGCAGTCCCCCCCACGGACTAGCGGGGCCGCCCTACGAGCAGTACTTC. Its protein is CASSPPHGLAGPPYEQYF. The chain links TRBV28 to TRBJ2-7, with 12 bases identical to TRBD2. Germline V gene data show CDR1 as MDHEN and CDR2 as SYDVKM. The CDR3 extends over 18 amino acids. V was clipped by 5 bases and J by 2 bases; unmatched bases: 13.

This chain links TRBV11-2 with TRBJ1-1; D unresolved. Germline CDR1 is SGHAT and CDR2 is FQNNGV. V was cut by 6 bases and J by 6 bases, with 8 bases left in between. This CDR3 is 11 amino acids long. DNA for the CDR3: TGTGCCAGCAGTTTGCGGGCTGAAGCTTTCTTT. Translating it yields CASSLRAEAFF.

J is TRBJ2-2 and V is TRBV30, with 7 bases lining up with TRBD1. Per the germline V gene, CDR1 is GTSNPN and CDR2 is SVGIG (reference sequence). Germline trimming cut 7 bases from V and 2 bases from J; bases unmatched to any gene: 7. The CDR3 is made up of 14 amino acids. CDR3 loop: CALNRGANTGELFF. The CDR3 nucleotides read TGTGCCTTGAACAGGGGCGCCAACACCGGGGAGCTGTTTTTT.

In this sample, this clone turned up a few times. The chain recombines TRBV20-1 with TRBJ2-2; unclear D gene. V lost 3 bases to trimming and J lost 5 bases, with 4 bases between them. The CDR3 consists of 11 residues. Germline V CDR1 and CDR2: DFQATT, SNEGSKA (reference sequence). CDR3 DNA sequence: TGCAGTGCTAGTGGTACCGGGGAGCTGTTTTTT. Translating it yields CSASGTGELFF.

The rearrangement links TRBV30 to TRBJ1-5; the D gene is possibly TRBD1 (6 bases). The length of the CDR3 is 14 residues. Germline loops: CDR1 GTSNPN, CDR2 SVGIG (reference sequence). V lost 2 bases and J 0 bases, leaving 8 bases between the germline ends. CDR3 nucleotides: TGTGCCTGGAGTCAGGGGATTAGCAATCAGCCCCAGCATTTT. It encodes CAWSQGISNQPQHF.

The chain carries TRBV5-1 and TRBJ1-4, with 9 bases fitting TRBD1. CDR1 is SGHRS and CDR2 is YFSETQ in the germline V gene. CDR3 length equals 19 residues. The trim removed 0 bases at V and 7 bases at J, leaving 16 bases unmatched. In DNA, the CDR3 is TGCGCCAGCAGCTTGGGTCCGGACAGGGGCTTGGGGTCGGGTGAAAAACTGTTTTTT. Its protein product is CASSLGPDRGLGSGEKLFF.

The V call is TRBV14, the J call TRBJ2-5; D possibly matches TRBD1 or TRBD2 (6 bases each). V lost 4 bases and J 6 bases, leaving 21 bases between the germline ends. The CDR3 runs to 16 residues. The germline V gene has CDR1 SGHDN and CDR2 FVKESK. The CDR3 DNA sequence: TGTGCCAGCAGCCTTATCTTTGGGGGGCCGCCCCAGACCCAGTACTTC. Its protein product is CASSLIFGGPPQTQYF.

This chain links TRBV25-1 with TRBJ2-2; 10 positions agree with TRBD1. V dropped 11 bases and J dropped 3; count of bases not matched to a gene: 6. CDR1 and CDR2 (germline): MGHDK, SYGVNS. The CDR3 length is 14 residues. CDR3 nucleotide sequence: TGTGCCGCTCAGGGACAGGGGTACACCGGGGAGCTGTTTTTT. It is translated as CAAQGQGYTGELFF.

The chain joins TRBV4-3 to TRBJ2-7, with D unresolved. Germline values: CDR1 LGHNA, CDR2 YSLEER. Trimming removed 3 bases at V and 6 bases at J, with 18 bases between. The CDR3 length is 15 residues. The CDR3 sequence is CASSQSFRSSGEQYF. The CDR3 region has the DNA TGCGCCAGCAGCCAGTCATTCCGAAGCTCTGGCGAGCAGTACTTC.

This clone was counted a few times. The chain recombines TRBV27 with TRBJ2-7; D may be TRBD2 (6 bases). The germline gives CDR1 MNHEY, CDR2 SMNVEV (reference sequence). The CDR3 loop spans 15 amino acids. The V end lost 5 bases, the J end lost 1 base, and 15 bases lay between the germline ends. The CDR3 reads CASSLSGPLSYEQYF. CDR3 nucleotides: TGTGCCAGCAGTCTTAGCGGCCCCCTATCCTACGAGCAGTACTTC.